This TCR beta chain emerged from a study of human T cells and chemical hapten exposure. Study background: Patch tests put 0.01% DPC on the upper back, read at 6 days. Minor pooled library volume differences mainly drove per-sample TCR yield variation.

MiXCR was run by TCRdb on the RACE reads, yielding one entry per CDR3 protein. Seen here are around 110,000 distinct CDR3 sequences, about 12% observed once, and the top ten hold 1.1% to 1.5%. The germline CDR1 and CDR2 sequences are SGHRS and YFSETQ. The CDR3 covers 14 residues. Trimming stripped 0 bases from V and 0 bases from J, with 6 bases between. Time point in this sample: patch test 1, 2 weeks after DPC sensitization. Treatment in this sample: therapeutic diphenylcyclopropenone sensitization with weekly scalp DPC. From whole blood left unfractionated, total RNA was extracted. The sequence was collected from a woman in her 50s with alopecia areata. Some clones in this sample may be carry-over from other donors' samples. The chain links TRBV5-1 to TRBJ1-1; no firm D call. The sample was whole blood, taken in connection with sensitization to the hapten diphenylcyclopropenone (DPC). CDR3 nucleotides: TGCGCCAGCAGCTTGGACCTAATGAACACTGAAGCTTTCTTT. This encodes CASSLDLMNTEAFF.